These 25 T cell receptor beta chains originate from one sample sequenced in a study of shared clonotypes between healthy human individuals. Profiled with immunoSEQ multiplex PCR; TCRdb holds only in-frame clones, not every one. The sample lists approximately 98,000 clones, 68% occurring once. The sample comprised memory CD8+ T cells sorted from blood. This sample's subset: CD45RO+ cells pooled with CCR7-negative TemRA cells. These receptor sequences come from a woman aged 25 to 39 in good health.

This chain connects TRBV5-1 to TRBJ2-4, with 7 bases aligning to TRBD2. V lost 0 bases, J lost 3 bases, and 6 bases stayed unmatched. This CDR3 has 16 residues. In germline, CDR1 is SGHRS, CDR2 YFSETQ. The CDR3 nucleotides are TGCGCCAGCAGCTTGGGAGCAGGGAGGGTCAAAAACATTCAGTACTTC. Encoded protein: CASSLGAGRVKNIQYF.

V usage is TRBV15 and J usage is TRBJ2-3; TRBD2 is a possible D gene (5 bases). From germline, CDR1 is LNHNV and CDR2 YYDKDF (reference sequence). V was shortened by 0 bases and J by 6 bases, with 13 bases between the two germline ends. This CDR3 is built from 15 residues. The CDR3 sequence: CATSRDSSGPDTQYF. In nucleotides, the CDR3 is TGTGCCACCAGCAGAGATTCCAGCGGTCCTGATACGCAGTATTTT.

The chain uses TRBV30 and TRBJ2-4; D call uncertain. V was cut by 1 base and J by 1 base, with 2 bases left in between. CDR3 length: 12 residues. CDR1 is GTSNPN and CDR2 is SVGIG in the germline V gene (reference sequence). The CDR3 protein is CAWSDAKNIQYF. The CDR3 nucleotides are TGTGCCTGGAGTGACGCCAAAAACATTCAGTACTTC.

The V and J genes are TRBV7-6 and TRBJ1-1; TRBD1 might be the D (6 bases). The CDR3 is made up of 16 amino acids. Germline CDR1 reads SGHVS; CDR2 reads FNYEAQ. V lost 2 bases and J 3 bases, leaving 16 bases between the germline ends. DNA for the CDR3: TGTGCCAGCAGCTTAAGGGCAGGGGAGGAGGACACTGAAGCTTTCTTT. Translating gives CASSLRAGEEDTEAFF.

This chain joins TRBV6-4 and TRBJ1-1, with D possibly TRBD1 on 6 matching bases. V lost 6 bases to trimming and J lost 1 base, with 15 bases between them. This CDR3 region has 15 residues. The germline V gene has CDR1 MRHNA and CDR2 SNTAGT. The CDR3 sequence: CASRYTTGPNTEAFF. CDR3 sequence (DNA): TGTGCCAGCAGATATACGACAGGACCGAACACTGAAGCTTTCTTT.

J is TRBJ1-5 and V is TRBV10-3; D possibly corresponds to TRBD1 (5 bases). The CDR3 is made up of 14 amino acids. CDR1 is ENHRY, CDR2 SYGVKD, per germline. V lost 3 bases, J lost 3 bases, and 9 bases lay in between. CDR3 residues: CAISERQINQPQHF. The CDR3 coding sequence is TGTGCCATCAGTGAAAGACAGATCAATCAGCCCCAGCATTTT.

The V and J genes are TRBV1 and TRBJ2-5. The DNA matches TRBJ2-7 better at its end, which makes the J call doubtful. TRBV1 is termed a pseudogene. The CDR3 totals 11 residues. The CDR3 protein is CTSSHGNEQYF. CDR3 bases: TGCACCAGCAGCCACGGAAACGAGCAGTACTTC.

The chain carries TRBV7-9 and TRBJ2-1, with TRBD1 matching 10 bases. The germline CDR1 and CDR2 sequences are SEHNR and FQNEAQ (reference sequence). J gave up 1 base and V 10 bases, and 4 bases lay outside the gene matches. The CDR3 covers 14 residues. The CDR3 spells CATSGQGSYNEQFF. The CDR3 bases are TGTGCCACCTCGGGACAGGGGTCCTACAATGAGCAGTTCTTC.

This clone was recorded only once. At one of its ends the junction is not consistent with the germline gene, which may arise from a read error. The genes are TRBV28 and TRBJ2-7; TRBD2 is a possible D gene (5 bases). Germline loops: CDR1 MDHEN, CDR2 SYDVKM. The CDR3 spans 13 residues. The CDR3 DNA is TGTGCCAGCAGTTTCCTAGCATCCTCCGAGCAGTACTTC. Amino acid sequence: CASSFLASSEQYF.

CDR3 protein: CASSAENHYEQYF. The CDR3 DNA follows: TGTGCCAGCAGCGCCGAGAACCACTACGAGCAGTACTTC. The chain has TRBV11-2 and TRBJ2-7; D ambiguous. Germline lookup yields CDR1 SGHAT and CDR2 FQNNGV. V shed 5 bases and J shed 3 bases, with 11 bases lying between them. The CDR3 is made up of 13 amino acids.

This chain uses TRBV7-8 with TRBJ2-7; D is unclear. Germline CDR1 SGHVS, CDR2 FQNEAQ. CDR3 length: 14 amino acids. Between the trimmed V and J ends, which lost 1 base and 0 bases, there was a span of 7 bases. CDR3 loop: CASSLGASSYEQYF. DNA for the CDR3: TGTGCCAGCAGCTTAGGGGCGAGCTCCTACGAGCAGTACTTC.

The V and J genes are TRBV11-2 and TRBJ1-2; no definite D call. The CDR3 covers 15 residues. Germline CDR1 is SGHAT and CDR2 is FQNNGV. V was clipped by 5 bases and J by 4 bases, with 17 bases between them. As DNA, the CDR3 is TGTGCCAGCAGCATCCCTAGGGAAACTATCTATGGCTACACCTTC. The encoded protein is CASSIPRETIYGYTF. Based on the CDR3 plus reference TRBV11-2 and TRBJ1-2, the full variable domain is EAGVAQSPRYKIIEKRQSVAFWCNPISGHATLYWYQQILGQGPKLLIQFQNNGVVDDSQLPKDRFSAERLKGVDSTLKIQPAKLEDSAVYLCASSIPRETIYGYTFGSGTRLTVV.

V usage is TRBV29-1 and J usage is TRBJ2-7; 9 nucleotides agree with TRBD2. Germline CDR1 SQVTM, CDR2 ANQGSEA. Unmatched junction bases numbered 7, after V lost 0 bases and J lost 4 bases. The CDR3 length is 15 residues. CDR3 sequence (DNA): TGCAGCGTTGAAGATGGCGGGAGGGCCGGATACGAGCAGTACTTC. Translation: CSVEDGGRAGYEQYF.

The chain carries TRBV6-1 and TRBJ2-3; D unresolved. The germline CDR1 and CDR2 sequences are MNHNS and SASEGT. The CDR3 runs to 15 residues. The V gene lost 6 bases and the J gene lost 2 bases, with 15 bases spanning the gap. The CDR3 sequence: CASSPLVESTDTQYF. As DNA, the CDR3 is TGTGCCAGCAGCCCACTTGTGGAGTCCACAGATACGCAGTATTTT.

In its sample, this clone was seen a few times. The chain combines TRBV7-2 with TRBJ2-7, with TRBD2 identical over 8 bases. This CDR3 has 17 residues. The trim removed 5 bases at V and 3 bases at J, leaving 15 bases unmatched. Germline-derived CDR1 and CDR2 are SGHTA and FQGNSA. Here the CDR3 reads CASSRARGGLEGYEQYF. For the CDR3, the DNA is TGTGCCAGCAGCAGAGCTAGAGGGGGACTAGAGGGCTACGAGCAGTACTTC.

The genes are TRBV2 and TRBJ1-5; tentative D call: TRBD1 (5 bases). Germline V gene data show CDR1 as SNHLY and CDR2 as FYNNEI. There are 15 residues in the CDR3. Trimming pared 6 bases from V and 6 bases from J, leaving 18 bases between. In DNA, the CDR3 is TGTGCCAGCAGACGGGGGGGAGGAGTAACTCAGCCCCAGCATTTT. It translates to CASRRGGGVTQPQHF. The entire variable domain, with the rest obtained from reference TRBV2 and TRBJ1-5, is as follows: EPEVTQTPSHQVTQMGQEVILRCVPISNHLYFYWYRQILGQKVEFLVSFYNNEISEKSEIFDDQFSVERPDGSNFTLKIRSTKLEDSAMYFCASRRGGGVTQPQHFGDGTRLSIL.

This clone was detected only once. The rearrangement uses TRBV27 and TRBJ2-7, with 9 bases aligning to TRBD2. This CDR3 has 15 residues. The J segment lost 0 bases and the V segment lost 4 bases, leaving 4 bases of the junction unmatched. Germline V lookup: CDR1 MNHEY, CDR2 SMNVEV (reference sequence). The chain's CDR3 is CASSSSGVYSYEQYF. The CDR3 nucleotides are TGTGCCAGCAGTTCTAGCGGGGTGTACTCCTACGAGCAGTACTTC.

In its sample, this clone was seen once. The rearrangement uses TRBV5-6 and TRBJ2-7; D is possibly TRBD1 (5 bases). The CDR3 has 12 amino acids. The germline V gene encodes CDR1 SGHDT and CDR2 YYEEEE. Trimming pared 2 bases from V and 12 bases from J, leaving 15 bases between. The CDR3 DNA reads TGTGCCAGCAGCTTATCAACAGGAGCGCCGTACTTC. Protein: CASSLSTGAPYF.

This clone was seen ten or more times. This may arise from a read error, as a much more abundant clone is one base away. This CDR3 is also generated by other DNA sequences in the sample. The chain joins TRBV6-4 to TRBJ2-2; D assignment may be TRBD1 or TRBD2 (5 bases each). Trimming pared 3 bases from V and 3 bases from J, leaving 5 bases between. Germline-derived CDR1 and CDR2 are MRHNA and SNTAGT. There are 13 residues in the CDR3. In DNA form, the CDR3 reads TGTGCCAGCAGTGAGGGGGACACCGGGGAGCTGTTTTTT. As protein: CASSEGDTGELFF.

The rearrangement links TRBV28 to TRBJ2-1; 10 bases agree with TRBD1. The CDR3 length is 15 residues. V shed 3 bases, J shed 6 bases, and the junction held 5 bases outside the gene matches. Germline-derived CDR1 and CDR2 are MDHEN and SYDVKM. In DNA, the CDR3 is TGTGCCAGCAGTTTCAACGGACAGGGGGGCAATGAGCAGTTCTTC. Its protein product is CASSFNGQGGNEQFF. Using reference TRBV28 and TRBJ2-1 for the parts outside the CDR3, the full variable domain is DVKVTQSSRYLVKRTGEKVFLECVQDMDHENMFWYRQDPGLGLRLIYFSYDVKMKEKGDIPEGYSVSREKKERFSLILESASTNQTSMYLCASSFNGQGGNEQFFGPGTRLTVL.

The chain recombines TRBV28 with TRBJ2-5; the D gene could be TRBD1 or TRBD2 (6 bases each). The CDR3 covers 15 residues. The germline CDR1 and CDR2 sequences are MDHEN and SYDVKM. The V gene lost 5 bases and the J gene lost 2 bases, with 15 bases spanning the gap. The CDR3 nucleotides read TGTGCCAGCAGTCCCGAAGGGGGGCGGCAAGAGACCCAGTACTTC. This codes for CASSPEGGRQETQYF.

The rearrangement joins TRBV6-4 to TRBJ1-1; TRBD1 is a possible D gene (5 bases). The germline CDR1 and CDR2 sequences are MRHNA and SNTAGT. CDR3 size: 14 residues. V was trimmed by 4 bases and J by 1 base, leaving 10 bases between them. CDR3 DNA sequence: TGTGCCAGCAGTGCAGAGGGGACGAACACTGAAGCTTTCTTT. Translation gives CASSAEGTNTEAFF.

The chain recombines TRBV27 with TRBJ2-1, with 9 nucleotides matching TRBD2. CDR3 length equals 13 residues. CDR1 is MNHEY, CDR2 SMNVEV, per germline (reference sequence). The V gene end was trimmed by 6 bases and the J gene end by 8 bases; junction bases not matched to a gene: 5. This CDR3 is CASSQGLAHEQFF. CDR3 bases: TGTGCCAGCAGCCAGGGACTAGCTCATGAGCAGTTCTTC.

The chain couples TRBV15 to TRBJ2-5, with unresolved D. Trimming shortened V by 6 bases and J by 2 bases, and 10 bases separated the two germline ends. Germline CDR1 is LNHNV and CDR2 is YYDKDF (reference sequence). The CDR3 loop spans 13 amino acids. CDR3 residues: CATRIITQETQYF. In nucleotides, the CDR3 is TGTGCCACCAGAATAATAACTCAAGAGACCCAGTACTTC.

J is TRBJ2-1 and V is TRBV4-2; tentatively, D is TRBD2 (5 bases). Deletions cut 4 bases from V and 3 bases from J, with 13 bases between. The CDR3 runs 15 residues. Germline-derived CDR1 and CDR2 are LGHNA and YNFKEQ. Here the CDR3 reads CASSPPLGGYNEQFF. The CDR3 DNA is TGTGCCAGCAGCCCCCCCTTAGGAGGCTACAATGAGCAGTTCTTC.